The clone carrying this T cell receptor beta chain was seen more than once but under ten times. Its matching antigen is unknown. Individual cDNA molecules were tagged with unique molecular identifiers, the study reported. Each CDR3 protein gets one entry after TCRdb re-called the 5' RACE reads with MiXCR. The sample gives 70,000 or so distinct CDR3 sequences, roughly 15% of which show up once; roughly an eighth is in the top ten. This specimen belongs to a study of early T cells in non-severe SARS-CoV-2 infection. Study background: RNA in bulk from unsorted whole blood was sequenced, and chains were unpaired.

Study-level findings and limits: Anti-spike CD8 responses were favored by VDJdb matching, which missed private and CD4 specificities.

The CDR3 totals 16 residues. V dropped 3 bases and J dropped 10; count of bases not matched to a gene: 9. Germline assignment: CDR1 SGHAT and CDR2 FQNNGV. The sequenced material came from whole blood. The V call is TRBV11-2, the J call TRBJ2-2; 12 bases agree with TRBD2. The clonotype comes from an adult who was a healthcare worker with PCR-confirmed SARS-CoV-2 infection or an uninfected control (not recorded which). The CDR3 spells CASSFQASGGVLELFF. The CDR3 nucleotides are TGTGCCAGCAGCTTCCAGGCTAGCGGGGGGGTATTGGAGCTGTTTTTT.